This T cell receptor (beta chain) was sequenced in a study of T cell responses to AZD1222 COVID-19 vaccine. Overall study results and limits: White British donors predominated, females outnumbered males, and clonal diversity was possibly underestimated. Among vaccine-associated CD4 TCRs, coverage spanned spike, with dominance at 160-218 and 743-854. Of spike-specific TCRs, nearly half reportedly target regions left unmutated in variants.

Details on this clone: The antigen is undetermined.

Only in-frame clones appear in the TCRdb table, and some are missing; sequencing was by immunoSEQ multiplex PCR. The table has about 120,000 clones, over 75% seen once. The CDR3 has 17 amino acids. With V trimmed by 1 base and J by 1 base, 10 bases remained unmatched. Germline V CDR1 and CDR2: SGHDT, YYEEEE. Sequenced here: peripheral blood, sampled on day 0 of MenACWY control vaccination. V gene TRBV5-6 combines with J gene TRBJ1-1; 7 positions match TRBD1. This receptor was obtained from an adult in good health. DNA for the CDR3: TGTGCCAGCAGCTTGAGGCACAGGGGAACCGGGAACACTGAAGCTTTCTTT. As protein: CASSLRHRGTGNTEAFF.